These 4 T cell receptor beta chains were sequenced from one sample in a study of shared clonotypes between healthy human individuals. Assay used: immunoSEQ multiplex PCR; TCRdb lists only in-frame clones, some missing. Among nearly 1,000,000 clones, 76% were seen once, and the ten largest hold approximately 1.5%. Input material: memory CD4+ T cells sorted from blood. The subset denotes: CD45RA-negative fraction. All receptors come from a man between 18 and 29 years old in good health.

V is TRBV5-8 and J is TRBJ2-4, with D tentatively TRBD1 or TRBD2 (5 bases each). From germline, CDR1 is SGHTS and CDR2 YDEGEE. V lost 0 bases, J lost 0 bases, and 10 bases lay in between. There are 16 residues in the CDR3. CDR3 amino acids: CASSLGGAPAKNIQYF. In DNA form, the CDR3 reads TGTGCCAGCAGCTTGGGAGGGGCCCCAGCCAAAAACATTCAGTACTTC.

J is TRBJ2-5 and V is TRBV6-6, with D perhaps being TRBD1 or TRBD2 (5 bases each). Germline CDR1 is MNHNY and CDR2 is SVGAGI (reference sequence). With 5 bases removed from V and 0 bases from J, the gap between germline ends came to 10 bases. The CDR3 consists of 14 residues. CDR3 sequence reads: CASSGSGHQETQYF. DNA of the CDR3: TGTGCCAGCAGTGGGTCGGGACACCAAGAGACCCAGTACTTC.

This sequence joins TRBV5-1 and TRBJ2-2; 7 bases are a match to TRBD1. The CDR3 covers 16 residues. CDR1 and CDR2 (germline): SGHRS, YFSETQ. V was pared by 4 bases and J by 4 bases, with 10 bases of the junction left unmatched. The DNA for the CDR3 is TGCGCCAGCAGCGGACCAACAGGGGCGGGCACCGGGGAGCTGTTTTTT. Its translation: CASSGPTGAGTGELFF. The full variable domain, its missing parts supplied by reference TRBV5-1 and TRBJ2-2, is KAGVTQTPRYLIKTRGQQVTLSCSPISGHRSVSWYQQTPGQGLQFLFEYFSETQRNKGNFPGRFSGRQFSNSRSEMNVSTLELGDSALYLCASSGPTGAGTGELFFGEGSRLTVL.

V and J are TRBV9 and TRBJ1-1; unclear D gene. The V and J ends lost 3 bases and 9 bases respectively, with 24 bases between them. Germline CDR1 is SGDLS and CDR2 is YYNGEE. The CDR3 is made up of 16 amino acids. CDR3 sequence (DNA): TGTGCCAGCAGCGCCGACTCTTCTGGGGAGCGAAACAAAGCTTTCTTT. It translates to CASSADSSGERNKAFF.